Below, 11 T cell receptor beta chains from the same sample are listed, as sequenced in a study of graft-versus-host responses after intestinal transplantation. Some clones are missing from TCRdb's copy, which holds only in-frame ones; the method was immunoSEQ multiplex PCR. This sample has about 120,000 clones, with 95% found just once. These TCRs' antigens remain unknown. The sample in question was unstimulated CD8+ T cells sorted from spleen or lymph node cells, obtained before intestinal transplant. These TCRs come from a human donor who received an intestinal transplant.

The chain carries TRBV5-4 and TRBJ2-7; 8 positions agree with TRBD2. Germline V gene lookup returns CDR1 SGHNT and CDR2 YYREEE (reference sequence). J was trimmed by 0 bases and V by 0 bases; bases with no gene match: 8. This CDR3 region has 17 residues. The CDR3 protein is CASSLGGAGVHSYEQYF. CDR3 DNA sequence: TGTGCCAGCAGCTTGGGAGGAGCGGGGGTCCACTCCTACGAGCAGTACTTC. Drawing the rest from reference TRBV5-4 and TRBJ2-7, the complete variable domain is ETGVTQSPTHLIKTRGQQVTLRCSSQSGHNTVSWYQQALGQGPQFIFQYYREEENGRGNFPPRFSGLQFPNYSSELNVNALELDDSALYLCASSLGGAGVHSYEQYFGPGTRLTVT.

This clone has only one observation. The J gene is TRBJ2-7, the V gene TRBV4-1, with 8 bases matching TRBD1. The CDR3 covers 15 residues. Germline CDR1 reads MGHRA; CDR2 reads YSYEKL. J was trimmed by 4 bases and V by 5 bases; bases with no gene match: 10. DNA for the CDR3: TGCGCCAGCAGCTCCCAGGACAGGGAAGTGTACGAGCAGTACTTC. Translating it yields CASSSQDREVYEQYF.

The CDR3 loop reads CASTRRSGTGELFF. The CDR3 bases are TGTGCCAGCACCCGACGGAGTGGCACCGGGGAGCTGTTTTTT. The chain employs TRBV2 and TRBJ2-2, with D unclear. Per germline, CDR1 SNHLY and CDR2 FYNNEI. The CDR3 sequence is 14 residues long. Trimming left V 7 bases short and J 4 bases short, with 13 bases between.

This chain joins TRBV9 and TRBJ2-1; D is unclear. Germline CDR1 SGDLS, CDR2 YYNGEE. The CDR3 sequence is 14 residues long. Trimming took 1 base from V and 8 from J, leaving 13 bases between them. Here the CDR3 DNA reads TGTGCCAGCAGCGTACTCCATAGAGGAGATGAGCAGTTCTTC. Its protein is CASSVLHRGDEQFF.

The chain couples TRBV7-3 to TRBJ2-3; tentatively, D is TRBD1 or TRBD2 (6 bases each). Germline CDR1 and CDR2: SGHTA and FQGTGA. Trimming removed 5 bases from V and 4 bases from J, with 16 bases in between. The CDR3 is 15 amino acids. The CDR3 DNA is TGTGCCAGCAGCCGTTCTGGGGGGCTCTCAGATACGCAGTATTTT. This encodes CASSRSGGLSDTQYF. The full variable domain, rest sourced from reference TRBV7-3 and TRBJ2-3, is GAGVSQTPSNKVTEKGKYVELRCDPISGHTALYWYRQSLGQGPEFLIYFQGTGAADDSGLPNDRFFAVRPEGSVSTLKIQRTERGDSAVYLCASSRSGGLSDTQYFGPGTRLTVL.

The chain links TRBV5-1 to TRBJ2-5; a weak D match, TRBD2 (6 bases). V shed 4 bases and J shed 2 bases, with 15 bases lying between them. CDR1 and CDR2 (germline): SGHRS, YFSETQ. The CDR3 totals 15 residues. Here the CDR3 DNA reads TGCGCCAGCAGCCCCTGGGACTGGATACAAGAGACCCAGTACTTC. This sequence encodes CASSPWDWIQETQYF.

The chain combines TRBV19 with TRBJ1-1; D is unclear. The V gene lost 3 bases and the J gene lost 6 bases, with 20 bases spanning the gap. This CDR3 is 16 amino acids long. Germline values: CDR1 LNHDA, CDR2 SQIVND (reference sequence). CDR3 amino acids: CASSIAPVVRVAEAFF. The CDR3 bases are TGTGCCAGTAGTATCGCCCCCGTGGTACGGGTGGCTGAAGCTTTCTTT.

This chain joins TRBV11-2 and TRBJ2-5; TRBD2 might be the D (6 bases). This CDR3 has 15 amino acids. V lost 1 base, J lost 1 base, and 10 bases lay in between. Germline assignment: CDR1 SGHAT and CDR2 FQNNGV. Here the CDR3 DNA reads TGTGCCAGCAGCTTAGCTCCGGGAGCCCAAGAGACCCAGTACTTC. Protein: CASSLAPGAQETQYF.

The V and J genes are TRBV20-1 and TRBJ2-5; D is undetermined. The germline V gene has CDR1 DFQATT and CDR2 SNEGSKA (reference sequence). The CDR3 loop spans 11 amino acids. Trimming took off 4 bases at V and 7 bases at J, with 10 bases between the two ends. The chain's CDR3 is CSATPWGTQYF. The CDR3 coding sequence is TGCAGTGCTACTCCCTGGGGGACCCAGTACTTC.

The chain uses TRBV5-6 and TRBJ2-7; D is undetermined. V gave up 2 bases and J gave up 3 bases, with 9 bases separating them. The germline V gene encodes CDR1 SGHDT and CDR2 YYEEEE. This CDR3 comprises 13 residues. In DNA, the CDR3 is TGTGCCAGCAGCTTTCGCGCGCTCTACGAGCAGTACTTC. Amino acids: CASSFRALYEQYF.

The chain recombines TRBV30 with TRBJ2-7; D possibly matches TRBD1 or TRBD2 (5 bases each). V was clipped by 0 bases and J by 6 bases, with 12 bases between them. Per the germline V gene, CDR1 is GTSNPN and CDR2 is SVGIG (reference sequence). The CDR3 spans 13 residues. Here the CDR3 reads CAWSVWGFGEQYF. The CDR3 nucleotides read TGTGCCTGGAGTGTATGGGGGTTTGGCGAGCAGTACTTC.